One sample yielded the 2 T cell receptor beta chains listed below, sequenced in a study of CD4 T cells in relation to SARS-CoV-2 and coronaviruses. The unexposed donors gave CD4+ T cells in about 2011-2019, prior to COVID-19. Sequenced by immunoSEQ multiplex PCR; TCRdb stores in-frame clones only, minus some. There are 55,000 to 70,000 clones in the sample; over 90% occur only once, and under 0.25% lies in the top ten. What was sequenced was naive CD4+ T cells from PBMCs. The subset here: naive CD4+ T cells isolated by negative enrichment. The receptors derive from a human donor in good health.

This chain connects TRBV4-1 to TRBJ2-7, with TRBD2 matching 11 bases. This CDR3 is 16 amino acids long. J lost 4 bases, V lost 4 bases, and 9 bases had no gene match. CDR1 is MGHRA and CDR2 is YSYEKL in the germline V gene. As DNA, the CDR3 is TGCGCCAGCAGCCTCCCAGGTACTAGCGGGAGATACGAGCAGTACTTC. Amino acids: CASSLPGTSGRYEQYF.

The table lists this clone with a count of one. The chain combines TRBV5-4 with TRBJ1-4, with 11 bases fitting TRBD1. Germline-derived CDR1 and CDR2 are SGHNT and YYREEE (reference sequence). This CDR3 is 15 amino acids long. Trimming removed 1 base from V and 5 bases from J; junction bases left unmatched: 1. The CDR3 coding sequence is TGTGCCAGCAGCTTGAGGGACAGGGGGAATGAAAAACTGTTTTTT. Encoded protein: CASSLRDRGNEKLFF.